The T cell receptor beta chain described here comes from a study of identical twins. This clonotype came up many times. Its matching antigen is unknown. From germline, CDR1 is SQVTM and CDR2 ANQGSEA. Trimming took 4 bases from V and 5 from J, leaving 14 bases between them. This CDR3 comprises 13 residues. Study conclusions and caveats: For cord blood, abundant beta clonotypes had fewer insertions, unlike memory repertoires, which showed none.

Template switching, a step in the protocol, added a universal primer site, and cDNA carried unique molecular identifiers. In TCRdb, the 5' RACE reads were re-called with MiXCR into one record per CDR3 protein. The data hold more than 350,000 distinct CDR3 sequences, with roughly 10% observed a single time. This sequence was found in a woman aged 50 to 60 in good health. The source material was naive T cells sorted from blood. The chain combines TRBV29-1 with TRBJ1-2; no definite D call. In DNA, the CDR3 is TGCAGCGTTGTTTTCAGAGGAGATTATGGCTACACCTTC. It is translated as CSVVFRGDYGYTF.